The 14 T cell receptor beta chains below all came from one sample that was sequenced in a study of human T cells and chemical hapten exposure. TCRdb fed the RACE reads into MiXCR, producing one record per CDR3 protein. The table records a few hundred thousand distinct CDR3 sequences, 4.5% to 7% of them present only once. Time point noted: pre-sensitization, week 0. The treatment here: therapeutic diphenylcyclopropenone sensitization with weekly scalp DPC. Sequenced here: whole blood, sampled in connection with sensitization to the hapten diphenylcyclopropenone (DPC). These receptors came from a woman in her late teens or twenties with alopecia areata. Some clones in this sample may be carry-over from other donors' samples.

The sample holds many counts of this clonotype. The chain combines TRBV4-2 with TRBJ1-1, with a weak D call TRBD1 (6 bases). CDR1 and CDR2 from the germline V gene are LGHNA and YNFKEQ. The V and J ends lost 3 bases and 3 bases respectively, with 17 bases between them. The CDR3 has 16 amino acids. This CDR3 reads CASSHFTGYLDTEAFF. The CDR3 DNA reads TGTGCCAGCAGCCACTTTACAGGGTACCTTGACACTGAAGCTTTCTTT.

This clonotype was seen only a few times. The CDR3 spells CASSGARETQYF. The CDR3 DNA reads TGTGCCAGCAGCGGGGCGAGGGAGACCCAGTACTTC. This chain connects TRBV7-2 to TRBJ2-5, with D possibly being TRBD1 (5 bases). The CDR3 consists of 12 residues. V lost 5 bases, J lost 5 bases, and 9 bases lay in between. CDR1 and CDR2 from the germline V gene are SGHTA and FQGNSA.

In its sample, this clonotype was seen a few times. V and J are TRBV6-5 and TRBJ1-1; 7 bases map to TRBD1. Germline V CDR1 and CDR2: MNHEY, SVGAGI. This CDR3 comprises 12 residues. V lost 5 bases and J lost 8; bases outside the gene matches: 5. The CDR3 protein is CASSKRQGEAFF. CDR3 DNA sequence: TGTGCCAGCAGTAAAAGACAGGGAGAAGCTTTCTTT.

This clonotype was counted at least ten times. The rearrangement uses TRBV29-1 and TRBJ2-3; a weak D match, TRBD2 (5 bases). The CDR3 runs to 15 residues. Germline V gene data show CDR1 as SQVTM and CDR2 as ANQGSEA. Between the trimmed V and J ends, which lost 4 bases and 2 bases, there was a span of 16 bases. The CDR3 protein is CSVGETTLNTDTQYF. In DNA form, the CDR3 reads TGCAGCGTTGGGGAGACCACGCTAAACACAGATACGCAGTATTTT.

This clonotype was detected ten times or more. An end of the junction does not agree with germline; a read error may underlie this. J is TRBJ1-4 and V is TRBV5-1; maybe TRBD1 (5 bases). The CDR3 covers 13 residues. Germline CDR1 SGHRS, CDR2 YFSETQ. The chain's CDR3 is CASSLGDSEKLFF. Written as DNA, the CDR3 is TGTGCCAGCAGCTTGGGTGACAGTGAAAAACTGTTTTTT.

The V gene is TRBV5-4, the J gene TRBJ1-2; TRBD1 matches at 9 bases. Per germline, CDR1 SGHNT and CDR2 YYREEE (reference sequence). The ends lost 4 bases at V and 4 bases at J; junction bases unmatched: 8. CDR3 size: 15 residues. CDR3 coding DNA: TGTGCCAGCAGCCCGGACCAGACAGGGGGCTATGGCTACACCTTC. Its translation: CASSPDQTGGYGYTF.

This clonotype was counted ten times or more. This rearrangement joins TRBV6-5 to TRBJ1-5; possible D gene TRBD1, 6 bases. The V end was cut by 0 bases, the J end by 4 bases, with 10 bases between. The germline gives CDR1 MNHEY, CDR2 SVGAGI. The CDR3 is made up of 15 amino acids. The CDR3 loop is CASSYSGTSNQPQHF. Here the CDR3 DNA reads TGTGCCAGCAGTTACTCAGGGACAAGTAATCAGCCCCAGCATTTT.

Written as DNA, the CDR3 is TGTGCCAGCAGCCAAGCACGGGGGGAGGACGAGCAGTACTTC. It translates to CASSQARGEDEQYF. The chain recombines TRBV4-2 with TRBJ2-7; 7 bases are a match to TRBD2. The V segment lost 1 base and the J segment 5 bases; nucleotides outside the gene matches: 5. This CDR3 is 14 amino acids long. The V gene's germline CDR1 is LGHNA and CDR2 YNFKEQ.

This clonotype was seen repeatedly, ten times or more. V and J are TRBV12-3 or TRBV12-4 and TRBJ1-5; D is ambiguous. Deletions cut 8 bases from V and 0 bases from J, with 5 bases between. This CDR3 has 12 amino acids. CDR3 DNA: TGTGCCAGCGCCATTAGCAATCAGCCCCAGCATTTT. Translation gives CASAISNQPQHF.

This clonotype was detected a few times. V and J are TRBV28 and TRBJ2-7; D assignment may be TRBD1 or TRBD2 (6 bases each). Germline CDR1 reads MDHEN; CDR2 reads SYDVKM. The V end was cut by 10 bases, the J end by 4 bases, with 17 bases between. This CDR3 region has 13 residues. CDR3 nucleotides: TGTGCCACCTCAGGAGGGACACCTTACGAGCAGTACTTC. The encoded protein is CATSGGTPYEQYF.

This clonotype turned up a few times. This chain connects TRBV19 to TRBJ2-1; 10 bases match TRBD2. Germline V lookup: CDR1 LNHDA, CDR2 SQIVND (reference sequence). J was trimmed by 8 bases and V by 3 bases; bases with no gene match: 10. CDR3 length: 16 amino acids. CDR3 sequence (DNA): TGTGCCAGTAGTATCTCGGTTGGTAGCGGGGGGTATGAGCAGTTCTTC. The encoded protein is CASSISVGSGGYEQFF.

J is TRBJ1-6 and V is TRBV28; TRBD1 agrees at 9 bases. V was pared by 4 bases and J by 8 bases, with 9 bases of the junction left unmatched. CDR3 length: 16 residues. CDR1 and CDR2 (germline): MDHEN, SYDVKM. Written as DNA, the CDR3 is TGTGCCAGCAGTTCACCGGACAGGGGCCTTGATTCACCCCTCCACTTT. It codes for CASSSPDRGLDSPLHF.

The chain couples TRBV29-1 to TRBJ1-3, with TRBD1 as a possible D gene (5 bases). Per germline, CDR1 SQVTM and CDR2 ANQGSEA. The V end lost 3 bases, the J end lost 0 bases, and 9 bases lay between the germline ends. The CDR3 runs to 14 residues. CDR3 in DNA: TGCAGCGTTGATGGGGCAGCCTCTGGAAACACCATATATTTT. It is translated as CSVDGAASGNTIYF.

V and J are TRBV20-1 and TRBJ2-7; D gene unclear. Germline V gene data show CDR1 as DFQATT and CDR2 as SNEGSKA (reference sequence). This CDR3 comprises 12 residues. Trimming cost V 5 bases and J 5 bases, with 13 bases left between them. The CDR3 DNA sequence: TGCAGTGCTTTCCGGTACTTGGACGAGCAGTACTTC. Its translation is CSAFRYLDEQYF.